One TCR beta chain is described in this entry. What it recognizes is unknown. Both 60 Vbeta primers and 13 Jbeta primers went into the PCR. Libraries were prepared by immunoSEQ multiplex PCR; TCRdb keeps only in-frame clonotypes and omits some of them. This table has 75,000 to 95,000 clones, around 79% appearing once. The sample originates from a study of cytomegalovirus exposure and HLA in healthy donors. General study results and limits: Later work associated 16,951 TCR beta sequences with HLA alleles at 0.05 false discovery rate.

V lost 3 bases and J 0 bases, leaving 9 bases between the germline ends. CDR3 length: 15 residues. The germline gives CDR1 SGHKS, CDR2 YYEKEE (reference sequence). The TCR sequence derives from a middle-aged woman in good health and CMV-seropositive. Sequenced input: PBMCs. The rearrangement joins TRBV5-5 to TRBJ2-2; perhaps TRBD2 as D (5 bases). DNA for the CDR3: TGTGCCAGCAGCTCATACGGGACGAACACCGGGGAGCTGTTTTTT. Translated: CASSSYGTNTGELFF.